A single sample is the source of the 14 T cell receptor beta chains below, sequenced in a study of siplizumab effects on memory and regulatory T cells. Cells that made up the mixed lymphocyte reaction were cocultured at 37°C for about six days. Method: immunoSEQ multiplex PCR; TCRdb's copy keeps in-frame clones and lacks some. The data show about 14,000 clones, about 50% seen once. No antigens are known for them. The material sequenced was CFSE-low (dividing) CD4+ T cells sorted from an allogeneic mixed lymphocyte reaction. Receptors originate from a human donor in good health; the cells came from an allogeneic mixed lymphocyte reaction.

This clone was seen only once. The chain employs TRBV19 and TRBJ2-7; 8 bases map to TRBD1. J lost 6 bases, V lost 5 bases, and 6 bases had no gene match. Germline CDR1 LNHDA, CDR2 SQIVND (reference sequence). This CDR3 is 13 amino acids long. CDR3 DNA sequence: TGTGCCAGTAGTGGACAGGGACACCCCGAGCAGTACTTC. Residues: CASSGQGHPEQYF.

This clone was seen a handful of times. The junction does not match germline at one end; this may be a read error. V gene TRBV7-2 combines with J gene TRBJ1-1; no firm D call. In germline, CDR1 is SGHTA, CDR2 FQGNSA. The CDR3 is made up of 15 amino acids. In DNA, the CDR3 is TGTGCCAGCAGTTTAGGGAGGGCTCAGAACACTGAAGCTTTCTTT. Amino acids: CASSLGRAQNTEAFF.

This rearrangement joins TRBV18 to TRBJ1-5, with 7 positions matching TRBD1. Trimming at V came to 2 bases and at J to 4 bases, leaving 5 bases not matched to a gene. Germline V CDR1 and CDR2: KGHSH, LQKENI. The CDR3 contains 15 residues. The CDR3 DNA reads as TGTGCCAGCTCACCATCCAGGGGGAATAATCAGCCCCAGCATTTT. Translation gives CASSPSRGNNQPQHF.

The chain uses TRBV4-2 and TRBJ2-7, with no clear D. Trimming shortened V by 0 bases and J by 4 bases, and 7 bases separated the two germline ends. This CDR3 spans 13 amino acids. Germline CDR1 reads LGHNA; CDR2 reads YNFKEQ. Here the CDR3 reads CASSQDMGYEQYF. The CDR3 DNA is TGTGCCAGCAGCCAAGACATGGGATACGAGCAGTACTTC.

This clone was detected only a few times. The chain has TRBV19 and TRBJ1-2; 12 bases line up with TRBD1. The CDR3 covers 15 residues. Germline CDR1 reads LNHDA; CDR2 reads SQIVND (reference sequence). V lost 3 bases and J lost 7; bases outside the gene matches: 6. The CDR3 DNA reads TGTGCCAGTAGTATGGCCGGGACAGGGGGCGCTGGCTACACCTTC. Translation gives CASSMAGTGGAGYTF.

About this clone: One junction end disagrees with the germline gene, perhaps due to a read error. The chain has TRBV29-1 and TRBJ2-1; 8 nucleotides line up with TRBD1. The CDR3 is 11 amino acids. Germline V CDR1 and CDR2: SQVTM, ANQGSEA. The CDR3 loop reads CSVPWTGPNVF. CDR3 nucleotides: TGCAGCGTTCCTTGGACAGGGCCAAATGTCTTC.

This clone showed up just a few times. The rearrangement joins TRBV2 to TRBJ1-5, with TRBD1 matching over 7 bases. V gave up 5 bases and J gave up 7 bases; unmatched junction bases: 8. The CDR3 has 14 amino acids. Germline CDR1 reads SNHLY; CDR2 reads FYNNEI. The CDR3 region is CASSQTGMRQPQHF. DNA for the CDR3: TGTGCCAGCAGTCAGACAGGGATGCGGCAGCCCCAGCATTTT.

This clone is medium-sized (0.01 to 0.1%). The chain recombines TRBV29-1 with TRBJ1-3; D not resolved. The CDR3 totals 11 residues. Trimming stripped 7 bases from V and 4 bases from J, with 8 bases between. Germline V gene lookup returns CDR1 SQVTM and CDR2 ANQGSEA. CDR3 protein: CSAPLGNTIYF. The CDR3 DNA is TGCAGCGCCCCGTTAGGAAACACCATATATTTT.

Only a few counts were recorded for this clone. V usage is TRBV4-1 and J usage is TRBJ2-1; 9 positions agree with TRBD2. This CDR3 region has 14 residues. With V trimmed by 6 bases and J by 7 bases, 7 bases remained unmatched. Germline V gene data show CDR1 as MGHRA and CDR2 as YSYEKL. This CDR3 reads CASSLAGLANEQFF. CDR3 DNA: TGCGCCAGCAGTCTAGCGGGATTAGCGAATGAGCAGTTCTTC.

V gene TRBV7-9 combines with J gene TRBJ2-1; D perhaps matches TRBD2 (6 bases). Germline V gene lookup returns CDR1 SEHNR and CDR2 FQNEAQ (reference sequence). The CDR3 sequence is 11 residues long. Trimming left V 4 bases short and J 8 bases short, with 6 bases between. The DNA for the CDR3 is TGTGCCAGCAGCTGGGAGGATGAGCAGTTCTTC. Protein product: CASSWEDEQFF.

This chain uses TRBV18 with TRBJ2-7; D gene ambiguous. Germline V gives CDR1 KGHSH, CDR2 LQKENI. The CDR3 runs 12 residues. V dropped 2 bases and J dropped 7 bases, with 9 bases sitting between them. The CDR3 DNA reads TGTGCCAGCTCACCAATACTCGGGGAGCAGTACTTC. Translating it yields CASSPILGEQYF.

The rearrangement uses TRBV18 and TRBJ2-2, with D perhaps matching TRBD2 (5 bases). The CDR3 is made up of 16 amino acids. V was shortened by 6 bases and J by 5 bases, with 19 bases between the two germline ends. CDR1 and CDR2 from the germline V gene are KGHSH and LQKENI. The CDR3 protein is CASSYQNVRATGELFF. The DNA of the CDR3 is TGTGCCAGCTCCTACCAAAACGTGCGGGCTACCGGGGAGCTGTTTTTT.

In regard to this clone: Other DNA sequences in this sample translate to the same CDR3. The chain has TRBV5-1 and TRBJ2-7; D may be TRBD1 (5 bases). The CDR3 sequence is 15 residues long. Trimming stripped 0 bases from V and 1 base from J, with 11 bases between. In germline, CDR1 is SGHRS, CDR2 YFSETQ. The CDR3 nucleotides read TGCGCCAGCAGCTTGGGGTCAGGGTCGTCCTACGAGCAGTACTTC. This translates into CASSLGSGSSYEQYF.

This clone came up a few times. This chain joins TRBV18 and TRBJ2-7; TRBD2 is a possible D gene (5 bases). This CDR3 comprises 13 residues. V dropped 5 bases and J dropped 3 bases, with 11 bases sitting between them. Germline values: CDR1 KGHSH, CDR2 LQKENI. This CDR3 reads CASSVSGNYEQYF. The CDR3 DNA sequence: TGTGCCAGCTCAGTGAGCGGAAACTACGAGCAGTACTTC.